The rows below give T cell receptor beta chains drawn from one sample of a study of OX40 agonist ivuxolimab in advanced cancers. Sequencing used immunoSEQ multiplex PCR; TCRdb keeps in-frame clones, though not all of them. The sample contains 55,000 to 75,000 clones, 70% to 85% of which appear only once. This specimen was CD4+ or CD8+ T cells sorted from blood, taken in a trial of the OX40 agonist ivuxolimab. These receptors originate from an adult with an advanced solid tumor such as melanoma, head and neck, liver or kidney cancer. CDR3s leave out the opening cysteine and the closing phenylalanine or tryptophan. D genes are given only for firm matches.

V	J	D	CDR3
TRBV5-1	TRBJ2-4	TRBD1	ASSLTGGFAKNIQY
TRBV6-5	TRBJ2-5	-	ATNDRLQETQY
TRBV7-2	TRBJ2-3	-	ASSLKWGGIGTDTQY
TRBV5-1	TRBJ1-4	-	ASSFYRDPNEKLF
TRBV9	TRBJ2-3	-	ASSVSEGTDTQY
TRBV7-9	TRBJ1-1	-	ASSLYASLNTEAF
TRBV28	TRBJ2-7	TRBD1	ASNLRTGFYEQY
TRBV27	TRBJ2-3	TRBD1	ASTADRSRTDTQY
TRBV28	TRBJ1-1	-	ASSLSTDSEAF
TRBV11-3	TRBJ1-3	-	ASSLDLGGTIY
TRBV5-6	TRBJ1-2	-	ASSLKHRSGYT
TRBV18	TRBJ1-3	-	ASSPPGASGGNTIY
TRBV5-6	TRBJ2-1	-	ASSPGPQDYNEQF
TRBV29-1	TRBJ2-3	-	SGRDQHTDTQY
TRBV9	TRBJ2-2	-	ASNRANTGELF
TRBV7-9	TRBJ2-3	TRBD1	ASSLAGTGFTDTQY
TRBV7-2	TRBJ2-5	TRBD2	ASRRRVGAGGVQETQY
TRBV25-1	TRBJ1-1	TRBD1	ASSEPGQGNTEAF
TRBV7-2	TRBJ1-3	-	ATHRPGPGNTIY
TRBV9	TRBJ2-3	-	ASSVGSAYATQY
TRBV2	TRBJ1-1	-	ASRPGLGIGTEAF
TRBV18	TRBJ1-1	TRBD1	ASSPHGQARNTEAF
TRBV7-9	TRBJ2-3	-	ASSQGLGTDTQY
TRBV2	TRBJ1-1	-	ASSDETNTEAF
TRBV2	TRBJ2-3	TRBD2	ASSPPAGGITDTQY
TRBV10-2	TRBJ1-1	-	ASSGRIPSGAF
TRBV29-1	TRBJ2-1	-	SVLLLAFPYNEQF
TRBV6-5	-	-	ASRASGTGSYEQY
TRBV7-6	TRBJ2-1	TRBD1	ASSLLSATGGRQF
TRBV5-1	-	-	ASSRNNLSREFSYEQY
TRBV5-1	TRBJ2-5	-	ASSVAGEETQY
TRBV6-1	TRBJ2-5	TRBD2	ASSELLASGGEETQY
TRBV25-1	TRBJ1-6	-	ASSRASGSPLH
TRBV15	TRBJ1-4	-	ATSRVQHSETNEKLF
TRBV6-5	TRBJ1-2	-	ASSYHPREGNYGYT
TRBV4-1	TRBJ2-4	TRBD1	ASSQDPRDRDIQY
TRBV5-1	TRBJ2-1	-	ASSLLKGTYNEQF
TRBV7-9	TRBJ2-5	-	ASSSQGRETQY
TRBV7-9	TRBJ2-3	-	ASSGDKASTDTQY
TRBV7-3	TRBJ2-5	TRBD2	ASSLGLGETQY
TRBV5-1	TRBJ1-1	-	ASSPLGLGNTEAF
TRBV2	TRBJ2-2	TRBD1	ASSAVEGAELF
TRBV12-5	TRBJ1-1	-	ASGLVLGRRDTEAF
TRBV4-1	TRBJ2-7	-	ASSQDPGRSKEQY
TRBV25-1	TRBJ2-2	-	ASSEENTGELF
TRBV28	TRBJ2-1	TRBD1	ASSEGPQGAGNEQF
TRBV18	TRBJ2-7	TRBD2	ASSKDMRELSEQY
TRBV19	TRBJ1-4	-	ASNQVSTNEKLF
TRBV7-2	TRBJ2-3	-	ASSPVRTDTQY
TRBV10-3	TRBJ1-2	-	AINDGTLAGYT
TRBV7-9	TRBJ1-4	-	ASSLAVATNEKLF